The clone carrying this TCR beta chain was picked up one time. The data derive from a study of blood T cell repertoires in COVID-19. The CDR3 is 16 residues long. From germline, CDR1 is SGHRS and CDR2 YFSETQ. Trimming cost V 2 bases and J 4 bases; bases outside gene matches: 7. Sequencing used immunoSEQ multiplex PCR; TCRdb keeps in-frame clones, though not all of them. Among just over 200,000 clones, about 78% were seen once, and the ten largest hold around 5.8%. Sample: peripheral blood. This receptor was identified in a woman in her seventies with acute or convalescent COVID-19. The chain recombines TRBV5-1 with TRBJ2-2; 8 bases are shared with TRBD1. CDR3 nucleotide sequence: TGCGCCAGCAGCTTACGGACAGGGTCGCGCACCGGGGAGCTGTTTTTT. Residues: CASSLRTGSRTGELFF.